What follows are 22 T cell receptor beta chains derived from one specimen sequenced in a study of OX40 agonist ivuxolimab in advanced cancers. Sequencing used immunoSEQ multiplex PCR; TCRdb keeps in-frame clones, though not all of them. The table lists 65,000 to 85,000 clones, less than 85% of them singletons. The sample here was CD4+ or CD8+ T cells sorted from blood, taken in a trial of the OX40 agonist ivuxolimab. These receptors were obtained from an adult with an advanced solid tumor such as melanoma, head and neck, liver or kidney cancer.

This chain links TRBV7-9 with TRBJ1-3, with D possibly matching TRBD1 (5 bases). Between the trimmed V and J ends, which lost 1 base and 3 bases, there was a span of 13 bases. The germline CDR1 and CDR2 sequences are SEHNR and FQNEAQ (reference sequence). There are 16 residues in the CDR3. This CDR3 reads CASSLGFRGYGNTIYF. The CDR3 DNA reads TGTGCCAGCAGCTTAGGGTTTAGGGGTTATGGAAACACCATATATTTT.

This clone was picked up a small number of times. The CDR3 DNA follows: TGCGCCAGCAGCCGGGGACACTTCGAGTATGGCTACACCTTC. Residues: CASSRGHFEYGYTF. The chain links TRBV5-1 to TRBJ1-2; maybe TRBD1 (6 bases). Germline loops: CDR1 SGHRS, CDR2 YFSETQ. Trimming left V 4 bases short and J 5 bases short, with 15 bases between. The CDR3 runs to 14 residues. The full variable domain, rest sourced from reference TRBV5-1 and TRBJ1-2, is KAGVTQTPRYLIKTRGQQVTLSCSPISGHRSVSWYQQTPGQGLQFLFEYFSETQRNKGNFPGRFSGRQFSNSRSEMNVSTLELGDSALYLCASSRGHFEYGYTFGSGTRLTVV.

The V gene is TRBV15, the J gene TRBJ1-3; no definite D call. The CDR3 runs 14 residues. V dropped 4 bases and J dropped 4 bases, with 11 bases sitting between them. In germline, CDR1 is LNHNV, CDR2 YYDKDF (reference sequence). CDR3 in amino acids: CATSIGVSGNTIYF. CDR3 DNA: TGTGCCACCAGCATCGGGGTGTCAGGAAACACCATATATTTT.

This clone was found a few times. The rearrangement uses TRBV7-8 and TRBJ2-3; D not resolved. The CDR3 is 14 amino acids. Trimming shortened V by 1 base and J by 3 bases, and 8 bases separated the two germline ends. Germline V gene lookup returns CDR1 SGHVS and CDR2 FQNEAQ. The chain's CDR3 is CASSLVEKTDTQYF. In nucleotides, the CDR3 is TGTGCCAGCAGCTTAGTTGAGAAAACAGATACGCAGTATTTT.

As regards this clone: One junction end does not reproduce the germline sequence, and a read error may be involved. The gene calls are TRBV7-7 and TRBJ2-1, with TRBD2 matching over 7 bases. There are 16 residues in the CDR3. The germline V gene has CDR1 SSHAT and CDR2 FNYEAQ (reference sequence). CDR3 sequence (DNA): TGTGCTAGCAGCTTAGCTCCGGCTAGCGGCTACAATGAGCAGTTCTTC. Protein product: CASSLAPASGYNEQFF.

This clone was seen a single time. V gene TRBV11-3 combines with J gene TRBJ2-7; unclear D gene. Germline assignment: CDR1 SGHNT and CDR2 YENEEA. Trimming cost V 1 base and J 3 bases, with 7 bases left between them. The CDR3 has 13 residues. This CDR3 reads CASSLGMDYEQYF. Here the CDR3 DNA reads TGTGCCAGCAGCTTAGGGATGGACTACGAGCAGTACTTC.

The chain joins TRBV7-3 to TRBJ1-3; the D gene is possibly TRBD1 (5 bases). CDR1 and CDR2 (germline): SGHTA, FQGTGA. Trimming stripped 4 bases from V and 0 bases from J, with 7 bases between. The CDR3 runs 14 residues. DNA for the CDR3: TGTGCCAGCAGCTCCGGGACCTCTGGAAACACCATATATTTT. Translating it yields CASSSGTSGNTIYF. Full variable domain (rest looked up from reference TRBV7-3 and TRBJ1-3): GAGVSQTPSNKVTEKGKYVELRCDPISGHTALYWYRQSLGQGPEFLIYFQGTGAADDSGLPNDRFFAVRPEGSVSTLKIQRTERGDSAVYLCASSSGTSGNTIYFGEGSWLTVV.

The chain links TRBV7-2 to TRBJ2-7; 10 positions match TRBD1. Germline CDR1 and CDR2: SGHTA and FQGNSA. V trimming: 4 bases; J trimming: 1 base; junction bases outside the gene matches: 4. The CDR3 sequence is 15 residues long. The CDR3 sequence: CASSSRTGGSYEQYF. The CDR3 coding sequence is TGTGCCAGCAGCTCCCGGACAGGGGGGTCCTACGAGCAGTACTTC.

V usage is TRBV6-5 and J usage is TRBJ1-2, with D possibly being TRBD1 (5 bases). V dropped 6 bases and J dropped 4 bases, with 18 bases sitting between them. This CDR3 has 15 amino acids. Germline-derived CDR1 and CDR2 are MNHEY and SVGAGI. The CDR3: CASRDRQKKIYGYTF. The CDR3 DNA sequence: TGTGCCAGCAGAGACAGACAGAAAAAAATCTATGGCTACACCTTC.

CDR3 DNA: TGTGCCAGCAGCTCCCCAGGACAGGGGGCCCGTACGGGCTACACCTTC. Residues: CASSSPGQGARTGYTF. The gene calls are TRBV5-4 and TRBJ1-2, with TRBD1 matching over 11 bases. Germline V gene lookup returns CDR1 SGHNT and CDR2 YYREEE (reference sequence). Trimming at V came to 3 bases and at J to 8 bases, leaving 12 bases not matched to a gene. This CDR3 comprises 16 residues.

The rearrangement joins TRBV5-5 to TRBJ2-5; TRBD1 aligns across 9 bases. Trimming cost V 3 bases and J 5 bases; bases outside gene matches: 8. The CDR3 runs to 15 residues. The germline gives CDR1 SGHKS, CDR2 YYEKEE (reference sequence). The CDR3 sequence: CASSSKGQGRETQYF. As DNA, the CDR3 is TGTGCCAGCAGCTCGAAGGGACAGGGAAGGGAGACCCAGTACTTC.

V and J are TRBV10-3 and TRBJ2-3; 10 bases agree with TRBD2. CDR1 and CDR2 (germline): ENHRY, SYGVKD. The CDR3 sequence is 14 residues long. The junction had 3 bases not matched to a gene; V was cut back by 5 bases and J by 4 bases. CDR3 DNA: TGTGCCATCAGTAGCGGGAGGGTACCAGATACGCAGTATTTT. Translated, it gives CAISSGRVPDTQYF.

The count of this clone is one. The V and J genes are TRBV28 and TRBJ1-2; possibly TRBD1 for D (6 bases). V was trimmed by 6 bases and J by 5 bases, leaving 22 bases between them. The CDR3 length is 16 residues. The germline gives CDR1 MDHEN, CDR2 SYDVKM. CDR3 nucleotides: TGTGCCAGCAGCGCAGGACAGCTTGTCCGACTTTATGGCTACACCTTC. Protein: CASSAGQLVRLYGYTF.

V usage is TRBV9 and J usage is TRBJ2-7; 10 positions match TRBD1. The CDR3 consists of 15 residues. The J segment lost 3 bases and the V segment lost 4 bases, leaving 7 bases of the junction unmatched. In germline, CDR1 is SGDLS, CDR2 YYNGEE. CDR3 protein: CASSPTDRGVYEQYF. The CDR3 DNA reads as TGTGCCAGCAGCCCGACGGACAGGGGGGTCTACGAGCAGTACTTC.

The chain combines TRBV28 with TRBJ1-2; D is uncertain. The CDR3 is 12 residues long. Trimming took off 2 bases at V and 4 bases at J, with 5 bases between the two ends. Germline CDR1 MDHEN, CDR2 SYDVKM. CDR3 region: CASSLISYGYTF. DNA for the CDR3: TGTGCCAGCAGTTTAATTAGCTATGGCTACACCTTC.

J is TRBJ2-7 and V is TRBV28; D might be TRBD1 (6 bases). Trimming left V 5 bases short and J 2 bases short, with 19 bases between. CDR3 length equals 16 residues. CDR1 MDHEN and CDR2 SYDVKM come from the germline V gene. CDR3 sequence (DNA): TGTGCCAGCAGTGCCACAGGGATGAACGGGGCCTACGAGCAGTACTTC. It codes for CASSATGMNGAYEQYF.

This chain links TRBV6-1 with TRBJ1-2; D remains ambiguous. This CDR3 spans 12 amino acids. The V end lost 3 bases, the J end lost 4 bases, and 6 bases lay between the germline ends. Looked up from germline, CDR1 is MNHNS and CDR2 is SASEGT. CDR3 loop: CASSDLIYGYTF. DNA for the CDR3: TGTGCCAGCAGTGATCTCATCTATGGCTACACCTTC.

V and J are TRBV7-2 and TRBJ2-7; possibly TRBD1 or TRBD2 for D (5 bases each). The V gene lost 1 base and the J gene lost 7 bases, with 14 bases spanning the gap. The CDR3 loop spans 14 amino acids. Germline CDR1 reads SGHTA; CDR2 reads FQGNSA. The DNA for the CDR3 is TGTGCCAGCAGCTTAGGGCAGGGCTCGGGAGAGCAGTACTTC. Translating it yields CASSLGQGSGEQYF.

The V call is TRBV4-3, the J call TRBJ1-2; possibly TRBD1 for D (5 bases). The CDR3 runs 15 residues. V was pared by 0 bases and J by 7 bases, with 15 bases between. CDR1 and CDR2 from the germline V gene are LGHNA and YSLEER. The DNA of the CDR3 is TGCGCCAGCAGCCAAGAATGGGGCAGTACGTCTGGCTACACCTTC. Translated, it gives CASSQEWGSTSGYTF.

CDR3 nucleotide sequence: TGTGCCAGTAGGAGTAGCGGGGGGCGATACAATGAGCAGTTCTTC. It encodes CASRSSGGRYNEQFF. V gene TRBV19 combines with J gene TRBJ2-1; TRBD2 agrees at 10 bases. With 6 bases clipped from V and 4 bases from J, the junction kept 6 bases outside the gene matches. Per germline, CDR1 LNHDA and CDR2 SQIVND (reference sequence). This CDR3 spans 15 amino acids.

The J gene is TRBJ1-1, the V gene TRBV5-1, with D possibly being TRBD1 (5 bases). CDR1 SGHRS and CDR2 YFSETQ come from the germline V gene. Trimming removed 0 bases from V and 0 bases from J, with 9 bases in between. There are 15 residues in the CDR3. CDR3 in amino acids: CASSLDTGLNTEAFF. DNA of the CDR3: TGCGCCAGCAGCTTGGATACGGGGCTGAACACTGAAGCTTTCTTT.

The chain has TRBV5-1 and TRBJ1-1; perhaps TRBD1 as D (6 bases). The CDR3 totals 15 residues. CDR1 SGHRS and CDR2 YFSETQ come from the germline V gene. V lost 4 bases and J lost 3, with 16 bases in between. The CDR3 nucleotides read TGCGCCAGCAGCGCGACCCCAGGGGCCCACACTGAAGCTTTCTTT. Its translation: CASSATPGAHTEAFF.